The rows below give T cell receptor beta chains drawn from one sample of a study of T cells after yellow fever vaccination. TCRdb re-called the 5' RACE reads with MiXCR, one entry per CDR3 protein. The table records under 600,000 distinct CDR3 sequences, approximately 13% of them present only once. The sample here was PBMCs, taken on the day of the yellow fever booster vaccination. These TCRs come from a man aged 25-45 years who received the YFV17D yellow fever vaccine. The conserved cysteine and the conserved F or W are not part of the CDR3 here.

V gene	J gene	CDR3 protein
TRBV6-1	TRBJ2-3	ATRLDGTGGADTQY
TRBV2	TRBJ1-6	ASRPDSFSSPLH
TRBV7-2	TRBJ2-7	ASSLSRTSSYEQY
TRBV10-3	TRBJ2-5	AISELASGLKTQY
TRBV6-5	TRBJ2-7	ASSYSISGRRAHEQY
TRBV3-1	TRBJ2-1	ACCLTGSEQF
TRBV15	TRBJ1-1	ATSKNSLTDNGAF
TRBV15	TRBJ2-7	ATSKTSGRIYEQY
TRBV7-2	TRBJ2-3	ASSLGLAGGGHTDTQY
TRBV7-2	TRBJ2-3	ASSSRAGTTSTDTQY
TRBV5-1	TRBJ2-3	ASGTGSTDTQY
TRBV12-3/TRBV12-4	TRBJ2-1	ASSSPTSPTYNEQF
TRBV19	TRBJ1-5	ASSISMGKPQH
TRBV29-1	TRBJ2-4	SVSDGVQY
TRBV21-1	TRBJ2-3	AWPGQVRDTQY
TRBV7-8	TRBJ2-1	ASSLFSGEIYNEQF
TRBV7-4	TRBJ2-3	ASSSSGTGGVTDTQY
TRBV3-1	TRBJ1-2	ASSQDQAYGYT
TRBV12-3/TRBV12-4	TRBJ2-7	ASSTGTGSYEQY